This is a list of T cell receptor beta chains from one sample in a study of shared clonotypes between healthy human individuals. The repertoire was sequenced with immunoSEQ multiplex PCR; TCRdb's copy has only in-frame clones and lacks some. The sample holds around 2.3 million clones, almost 96% seen once. The specimen was naive CD4+ T cells sorted from blood. These receptors were taken from a man younger than 35 in good health. Each CDR3 is given with its conserved first and last residue.

j_call: TRBJ2-7
v_call: TRBV6-5
cdr3_aa: CASRLAGTYEQYF

j_call: TRBJ1-1
v_call: TRBV28
cdr3_aa: CASSPSVRGTPEAFF

j_call: TRBJ2-3
v_call: TRBV25-1
cdr3_aa: CASRPLGAGNTDTQYF

j_call: TRBJ2-7
v_call: TRBV29-1
cdr3_aa: CSVSGTSGLPPYEQYF

j_call: TRBJ1-5
v_call: TRBV2
cdr3_aa: CASSEQSNQPQHF

j_call: TRBJ1-4
v_call: TRBV30
cdr3_aa: CAWSVGGQINEKLFF

j_call: TRBJ1-1
v_call: TRBV5-1
cdr3_aa: CASKGEAAGSEAFF

j_call: TRBJ2-7
v_call: TRBV28
cdr3_aa: CASSFLRLAGNSYEQYF

j_call: TRBJ1-2
v_call: TRBV5-1
cdr3_aa: CASSLAGGTYGYTF

j_call: TRBJ2-5
v_call: TRBV5-1
cdr3_aa: CASSPGTGKETQYF

j_call: TRBJ1-1
v_call: TRBV29-1
cdr3_aa: CSVTPLTEAFF

j_call: TRBJ2-5
v_call: TRBV6-1
cdr3_aa: CASSEGTSGRLVETQYF

j_call: TRBJ1-2
v_call: TRBV28
cdr3_aa: CASSFDSVYGYTF

j_call: TRBJ2-3
v_call: TRBV10-1
cdr3_aa: CASGPGLAGIADTQYF

j_call: TRBJ2-5
v_call: TRBV7-9
cdr3_aa: CASRRTSQETQYF

j_call: TRBJ1-2
v_call: TRBV30
cdr3_aa: CAWSVRGGYGYTF

j_call: TRBJ2-7
v_call: TRBV19
cdr3_aa: CASSLSGPYEQYF

j_call: TRBJ1-2
v_call: TRBV2
cdr3_aa: CASRTTGLNYGYTF

j_call: TRBJ2-2
v_call: TRBV9
cdr3_aa: CASSGKLAGSNTGELFF

j_call: TRBJ1-2
v_call: TRBV5-1
cdr3_aa: CASSPGQKYGYTF

j_call: TRBJ1-1
v_call: TRBV6-1
cdr3_aa: CASSEPQGNTEAFF

j_call: TRBJ2-1
v_call: TRBV12-5
cdr3_aa: CASGSEIIAGNEQFF